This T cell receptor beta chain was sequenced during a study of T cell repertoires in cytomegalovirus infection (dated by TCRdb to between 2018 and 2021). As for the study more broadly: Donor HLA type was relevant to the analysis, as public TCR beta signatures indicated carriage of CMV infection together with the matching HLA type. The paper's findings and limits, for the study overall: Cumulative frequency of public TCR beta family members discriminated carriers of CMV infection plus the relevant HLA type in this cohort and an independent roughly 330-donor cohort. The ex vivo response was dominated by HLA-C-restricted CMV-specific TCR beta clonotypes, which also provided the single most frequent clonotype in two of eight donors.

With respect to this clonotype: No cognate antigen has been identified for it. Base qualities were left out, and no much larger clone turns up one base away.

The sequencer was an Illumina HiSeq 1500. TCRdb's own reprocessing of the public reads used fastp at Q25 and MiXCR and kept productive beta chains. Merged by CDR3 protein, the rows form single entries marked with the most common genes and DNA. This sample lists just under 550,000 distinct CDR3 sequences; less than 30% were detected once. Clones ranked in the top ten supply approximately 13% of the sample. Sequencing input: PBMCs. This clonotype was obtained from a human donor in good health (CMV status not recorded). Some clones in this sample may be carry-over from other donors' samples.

The CDR3 here reads CASSGGLAAYNEQFF. The bases are TGTGCCAGCAGCGGTGGACTAGCGGCTTACAATGAGCAGTTCTTC. The receptor chain draws on TRBV11-3 and TRBJ2-1, with 10 junctional bases fitting TRBD2. The germline V gene yields SGHNT for CDR1 and YENEEA for CDR2. The CDR3 runs 15 amino acids, cysteine and phenylalanine included. This entry keeps only the CDR3 DNA: 45 bases, framed from base 1. V and J are trimmed by 5 bases and 4 bases, and the gene matches miss 5 bases of the junction.